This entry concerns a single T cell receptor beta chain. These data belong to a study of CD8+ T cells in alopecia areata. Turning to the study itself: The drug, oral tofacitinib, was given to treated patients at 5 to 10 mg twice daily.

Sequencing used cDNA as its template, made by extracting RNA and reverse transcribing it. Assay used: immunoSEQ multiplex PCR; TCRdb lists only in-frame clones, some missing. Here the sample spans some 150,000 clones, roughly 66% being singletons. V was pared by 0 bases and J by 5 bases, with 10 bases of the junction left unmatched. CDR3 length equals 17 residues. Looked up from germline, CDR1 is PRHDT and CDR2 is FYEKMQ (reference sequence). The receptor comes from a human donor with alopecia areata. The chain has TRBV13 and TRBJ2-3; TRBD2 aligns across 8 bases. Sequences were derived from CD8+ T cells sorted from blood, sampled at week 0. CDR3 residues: CASSLGLSGLEGDTQYF. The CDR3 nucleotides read TGTGCCAGCAGCTTAGGTCTTTCGGGACTAGAGGGAGATACGCAGTATTTT.